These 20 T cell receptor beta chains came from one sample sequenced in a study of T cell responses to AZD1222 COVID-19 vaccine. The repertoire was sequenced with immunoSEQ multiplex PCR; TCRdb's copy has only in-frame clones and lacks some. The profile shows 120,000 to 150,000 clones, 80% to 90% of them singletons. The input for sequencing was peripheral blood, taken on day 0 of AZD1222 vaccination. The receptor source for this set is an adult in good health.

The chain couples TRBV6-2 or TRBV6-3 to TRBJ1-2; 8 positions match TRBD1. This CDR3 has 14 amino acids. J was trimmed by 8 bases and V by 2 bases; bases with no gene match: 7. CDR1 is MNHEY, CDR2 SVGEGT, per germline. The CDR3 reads CASSYDRGLGGYTF. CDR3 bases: TGTGCCAGCAGTTACGACAGGGGACTTGGAGGCTACACCTTC.

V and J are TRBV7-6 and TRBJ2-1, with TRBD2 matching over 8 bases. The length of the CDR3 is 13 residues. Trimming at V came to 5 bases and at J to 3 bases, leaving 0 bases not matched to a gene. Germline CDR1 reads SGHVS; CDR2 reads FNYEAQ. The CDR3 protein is CASSTSGYNEQFF. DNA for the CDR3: TGTGCCAGCAGCACTAGCGGCTACAATGAGCAGTTCTTC.

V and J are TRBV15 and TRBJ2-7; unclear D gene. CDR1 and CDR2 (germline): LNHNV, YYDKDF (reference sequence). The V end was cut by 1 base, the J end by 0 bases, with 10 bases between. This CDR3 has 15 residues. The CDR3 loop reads CATSRGFSSSYEQYF. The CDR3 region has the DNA TGTGCCACCAGCAGAGGGTTCTCCAGCTCCTACGAGCAGTACTTC. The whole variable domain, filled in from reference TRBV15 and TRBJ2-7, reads DAMVIQNPRYQVTQFGKPVTLSCSQTLNHNVMYWYQQKSSQAPKLLFHYYDKDFNNEADTPDNFQSRRPNTSFCFLDIRSPGLGDTAMYLCATSRGFSSSYEQYFGPGTRLTVT.

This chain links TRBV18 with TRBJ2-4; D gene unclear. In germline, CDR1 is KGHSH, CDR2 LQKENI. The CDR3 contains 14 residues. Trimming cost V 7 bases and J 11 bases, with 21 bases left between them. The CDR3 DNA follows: TGTGCCAGCTGTGAATTCAACGGCAGTCCCTTTCAGTACTTC. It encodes CASCEFNGSPFQYF. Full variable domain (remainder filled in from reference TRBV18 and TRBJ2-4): NAGVMQNPRHLVRRRGQEARLRCSPMKGHSHVYWYRQLPEEGLKFMVYLQKENIIDESGMPKERFSAEFPKEGPSILRIQQVVRGDSAAYFCASCEFNGSPFQYFGAGTRLSVL.

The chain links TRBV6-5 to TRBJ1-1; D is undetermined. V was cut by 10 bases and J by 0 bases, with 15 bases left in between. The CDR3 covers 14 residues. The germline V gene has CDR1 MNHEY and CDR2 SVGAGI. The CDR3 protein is CATVEGNMNTEAFF. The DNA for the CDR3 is TGTGCCACTGTAGAGGGAAACATGAACACTGAAGCTTTCTTT.

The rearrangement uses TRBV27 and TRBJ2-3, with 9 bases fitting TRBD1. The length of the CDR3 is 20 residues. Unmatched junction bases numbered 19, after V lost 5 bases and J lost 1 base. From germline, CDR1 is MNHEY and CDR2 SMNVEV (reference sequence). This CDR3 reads CASSVNTGTGFLSGTDTQYF. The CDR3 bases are TGTGCCAGCAGTGTCAACACCGGGACAGGGTTTTTGTCCGGCACAGATACGCAGTATTTT.

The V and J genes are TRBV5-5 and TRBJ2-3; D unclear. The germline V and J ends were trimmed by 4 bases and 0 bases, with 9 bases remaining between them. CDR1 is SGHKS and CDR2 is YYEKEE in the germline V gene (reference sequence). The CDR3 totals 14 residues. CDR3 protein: CASSGITSTDTQYF. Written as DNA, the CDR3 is TGTGCCAGCAGCGGGATAACTAGCACAGATACGCAGTATTTT.

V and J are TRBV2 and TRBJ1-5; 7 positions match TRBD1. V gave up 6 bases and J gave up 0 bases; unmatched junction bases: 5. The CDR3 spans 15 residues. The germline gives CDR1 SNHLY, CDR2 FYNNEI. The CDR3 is CASRAGGYSNQPQHF. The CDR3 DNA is TGTGCCAGCAGGGCAGGGGGATATAGCAATCAGCCCCAGCATTTT.

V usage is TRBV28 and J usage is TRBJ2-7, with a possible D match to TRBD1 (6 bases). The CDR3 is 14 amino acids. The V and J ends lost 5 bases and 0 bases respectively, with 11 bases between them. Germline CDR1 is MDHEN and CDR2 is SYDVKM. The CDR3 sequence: CASSDRRSSYEQYF. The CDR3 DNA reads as TGTGCCAGCAGTGACAGGAGGAGCTCCTACGAGCAGTACTTC.

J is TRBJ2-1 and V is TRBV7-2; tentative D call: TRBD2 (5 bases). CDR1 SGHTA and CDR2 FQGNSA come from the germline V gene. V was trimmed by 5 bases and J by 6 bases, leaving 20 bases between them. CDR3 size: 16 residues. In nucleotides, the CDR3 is TGTGCCAGCAGCACATCTAGCAACCCCGCCATCAATGAGCAGTTCTTC. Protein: CASSTSSNPAINEQFF.

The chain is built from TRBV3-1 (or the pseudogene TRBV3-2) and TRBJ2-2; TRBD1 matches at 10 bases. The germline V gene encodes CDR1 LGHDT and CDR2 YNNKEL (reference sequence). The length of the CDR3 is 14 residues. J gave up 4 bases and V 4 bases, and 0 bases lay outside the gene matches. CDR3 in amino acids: CASSRTGGTGELFF. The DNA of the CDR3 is TGTGCCAGCAGCCGGACAGGGGGCACCGGGGAGCTGTTTTTT.

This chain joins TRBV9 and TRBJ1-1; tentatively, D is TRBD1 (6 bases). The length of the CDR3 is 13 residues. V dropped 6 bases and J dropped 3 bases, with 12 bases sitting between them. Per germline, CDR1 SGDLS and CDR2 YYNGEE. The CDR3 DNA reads TGTGCCAGCAACATACAGGGAGACACTGAAGCTTTCTTT. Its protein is CASNIQGDTEAFF.

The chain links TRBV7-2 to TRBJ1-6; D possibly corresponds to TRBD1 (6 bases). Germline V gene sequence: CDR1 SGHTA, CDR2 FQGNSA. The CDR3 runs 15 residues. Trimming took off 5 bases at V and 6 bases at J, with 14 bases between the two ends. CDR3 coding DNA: TGTGCCAGCAGCCTTCGACAGGCAGCTAATTCACCCCTCCACTTT. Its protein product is CASSLRQAANSPLHF.

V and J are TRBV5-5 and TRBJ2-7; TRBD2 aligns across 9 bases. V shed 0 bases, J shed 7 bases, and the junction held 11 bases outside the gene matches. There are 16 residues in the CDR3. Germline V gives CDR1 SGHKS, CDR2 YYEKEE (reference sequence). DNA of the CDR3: TGTGCCAGCAGCTTGGCTAAGGTAGCGGGAGTGGGGGAGCAGTACTTC. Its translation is CASSLAKVAGVGEQYF.

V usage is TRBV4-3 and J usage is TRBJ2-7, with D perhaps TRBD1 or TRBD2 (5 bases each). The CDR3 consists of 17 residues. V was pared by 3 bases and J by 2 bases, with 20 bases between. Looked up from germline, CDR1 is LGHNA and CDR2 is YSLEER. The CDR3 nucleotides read TGCGCCAGCAGCCACCGGGGTGGGGGTCAATCGGCCTACGAGCAGTACTTC. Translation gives CASSHRGGGQSAYEQYF.

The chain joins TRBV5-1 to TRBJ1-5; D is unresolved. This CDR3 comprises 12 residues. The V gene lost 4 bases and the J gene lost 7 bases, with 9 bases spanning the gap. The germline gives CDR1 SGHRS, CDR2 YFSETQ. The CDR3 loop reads CASSPEGQPQHF. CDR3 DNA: TGCGCCAGCAGCCCCGAGGGCCAGCCCCAGCATTTT. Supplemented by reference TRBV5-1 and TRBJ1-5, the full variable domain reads KAGVTQTPRYLIKTRGQQVTLSCSPISGHRSVSWYQQTPGQGLQFLFEYFSETQRNKGNFPGRFSGRQFSNSRSEMNVSTLELGDSALYLCASSPEGQPQHFGDGTRLSIL.

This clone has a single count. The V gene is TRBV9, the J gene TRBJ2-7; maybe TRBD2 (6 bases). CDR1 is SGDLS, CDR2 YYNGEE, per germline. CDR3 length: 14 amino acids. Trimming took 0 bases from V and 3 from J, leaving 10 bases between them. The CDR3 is CASSVGGTDYEQYF. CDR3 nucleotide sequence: TGTGCCAGCAGCGTAGGCGGGACGGACTACGAGCAGTACTTC.

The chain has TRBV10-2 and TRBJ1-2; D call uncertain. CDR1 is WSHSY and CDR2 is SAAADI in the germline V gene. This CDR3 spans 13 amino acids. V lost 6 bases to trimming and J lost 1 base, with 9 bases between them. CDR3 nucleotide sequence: TGCGCCAGCAGGGACCTTGTTAACTATGGCTACACCTTC. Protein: CASRDLVNYGYTF.

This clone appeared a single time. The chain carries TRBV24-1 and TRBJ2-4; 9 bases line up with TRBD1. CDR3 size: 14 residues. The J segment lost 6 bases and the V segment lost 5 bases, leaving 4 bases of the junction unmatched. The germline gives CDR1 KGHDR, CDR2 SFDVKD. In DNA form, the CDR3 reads TGTGCCACCAGTGCGACAGGGGGGACAAACATTCAGTACTTC. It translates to CATSATGGTNIQYF.

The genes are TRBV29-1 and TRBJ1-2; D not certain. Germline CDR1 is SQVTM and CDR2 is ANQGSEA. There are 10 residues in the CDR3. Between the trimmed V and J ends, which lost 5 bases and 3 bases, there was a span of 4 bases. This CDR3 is CSVSDYGYTF. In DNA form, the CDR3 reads TGCAGCGTTTCCGACTATGGCTACACCTTC.